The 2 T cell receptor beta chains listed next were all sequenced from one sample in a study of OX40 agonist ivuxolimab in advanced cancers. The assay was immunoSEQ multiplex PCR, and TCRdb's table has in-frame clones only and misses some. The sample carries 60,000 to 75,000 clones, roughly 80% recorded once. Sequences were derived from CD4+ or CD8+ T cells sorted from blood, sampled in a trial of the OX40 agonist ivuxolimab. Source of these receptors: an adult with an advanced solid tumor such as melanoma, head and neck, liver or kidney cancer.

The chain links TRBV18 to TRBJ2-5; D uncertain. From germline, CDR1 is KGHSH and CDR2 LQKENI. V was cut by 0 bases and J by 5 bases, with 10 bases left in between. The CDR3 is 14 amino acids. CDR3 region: CASSPPVAVETQYF. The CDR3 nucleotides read TGTGCCAGCTCACCACCTGTAGCAGTGGAGACCCAGTACTTC. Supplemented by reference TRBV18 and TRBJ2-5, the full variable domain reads NAGVMQNPRHLVRRRGQEARLRCSPMKGHSHVYWYRQLPEEGLKFMVYLQKENIIDESGMPKERFSAEFPKEGPSILRIQQVVRGDSAAYFCASSPPVAVETQYFGPGTRLLVL.

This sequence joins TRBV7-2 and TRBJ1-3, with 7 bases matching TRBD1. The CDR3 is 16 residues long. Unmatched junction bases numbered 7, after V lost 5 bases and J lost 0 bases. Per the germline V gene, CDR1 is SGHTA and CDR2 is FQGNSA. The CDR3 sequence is CASSRGGISSGNTIYF. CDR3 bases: TGTGCCAGCAGCCGAGGGGGCATCTCCTCTGGAAACACCATATATTTT.